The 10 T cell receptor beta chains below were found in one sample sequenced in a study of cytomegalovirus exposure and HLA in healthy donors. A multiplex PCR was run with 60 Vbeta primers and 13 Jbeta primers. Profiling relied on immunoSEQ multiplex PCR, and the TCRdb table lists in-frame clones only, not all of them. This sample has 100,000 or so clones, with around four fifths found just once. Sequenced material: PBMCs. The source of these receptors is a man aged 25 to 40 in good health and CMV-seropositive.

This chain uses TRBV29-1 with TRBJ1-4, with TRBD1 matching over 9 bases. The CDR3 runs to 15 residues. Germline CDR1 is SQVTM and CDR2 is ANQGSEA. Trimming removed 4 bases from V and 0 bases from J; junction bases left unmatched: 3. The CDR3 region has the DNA TGCAGCGTTGTTGGGACAGGGACAACTAATGAAAAACTGTTTTTT. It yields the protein CSVVGTGTTNEKLFF.

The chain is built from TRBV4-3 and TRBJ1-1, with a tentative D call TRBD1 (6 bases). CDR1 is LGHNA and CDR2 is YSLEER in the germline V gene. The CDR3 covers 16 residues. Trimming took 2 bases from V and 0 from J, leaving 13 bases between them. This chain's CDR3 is CASSQSAGTLNTEAFF. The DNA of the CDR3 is TGCGCCAGCAGCCAATCGGCCGGGACATTGAACACTGAAGCTTTCTTT.

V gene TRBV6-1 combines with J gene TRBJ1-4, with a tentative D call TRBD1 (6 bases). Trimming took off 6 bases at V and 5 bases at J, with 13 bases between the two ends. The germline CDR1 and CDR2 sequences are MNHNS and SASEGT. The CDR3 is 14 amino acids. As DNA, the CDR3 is TGTGCCAGCAGGACAGGACAGTTCAATGAAAAACTGTTTTTT. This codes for CASRTGQFNEKLFF.

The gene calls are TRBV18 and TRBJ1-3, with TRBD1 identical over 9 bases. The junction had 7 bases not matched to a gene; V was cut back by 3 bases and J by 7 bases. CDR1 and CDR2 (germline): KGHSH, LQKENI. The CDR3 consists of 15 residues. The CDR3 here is CASSPIPGQGNTIYF. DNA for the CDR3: TGTGCCAGCTCACCGATCCCGGGACAGGGTAACACCATATATTTT. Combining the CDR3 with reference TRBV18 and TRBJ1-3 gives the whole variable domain NAGVMQNPRHLVRRRGQEARLRCSPMKGHSHVYWYRQLPEEGLKFMVYLQKENIIDESGMPKERFSAEFPKEGPSILRIQQVVRGDSAAYFCASSPIPGQGNTIYFGEGSWLTVV.

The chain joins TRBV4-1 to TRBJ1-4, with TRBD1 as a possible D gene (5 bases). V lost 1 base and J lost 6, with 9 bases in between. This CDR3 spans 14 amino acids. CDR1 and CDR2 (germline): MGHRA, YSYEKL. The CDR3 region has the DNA TGCGCCAGCAGCCAAGGCGGGGGGGATGAAAAACTGTTTTTT. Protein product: CASSQGGGDEKLFF.

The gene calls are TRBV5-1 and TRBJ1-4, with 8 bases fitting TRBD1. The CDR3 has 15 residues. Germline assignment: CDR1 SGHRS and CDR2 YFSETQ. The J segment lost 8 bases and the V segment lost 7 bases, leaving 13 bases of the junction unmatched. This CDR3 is CASANDRGSGEKLFF. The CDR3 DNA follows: TGCGCCAGCGCTAATGACAGGGGCTCGGGAGAAAAACTGTTTTTT. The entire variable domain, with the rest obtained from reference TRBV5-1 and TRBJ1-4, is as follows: KAGVTQTPRYLIKTRGQQVTLSCSPISGHRSVSWYQQTPGQGLQFLFEYFSETQRNKGNFPGRFSGRQFSNSRSEMNVSTLELGDSALYLCASANDRGSGEKLFFGSGTQLSVL.

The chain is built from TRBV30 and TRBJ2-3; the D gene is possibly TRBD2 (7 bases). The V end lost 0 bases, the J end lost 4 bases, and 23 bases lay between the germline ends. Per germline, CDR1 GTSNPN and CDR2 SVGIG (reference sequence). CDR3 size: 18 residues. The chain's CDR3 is CAWSVGGALTYPADTQYF. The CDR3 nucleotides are TGTGCCTGGAGTGTGGGGGGGGCACTAACGTACCCCGCAGATACGCAGTATTTT.

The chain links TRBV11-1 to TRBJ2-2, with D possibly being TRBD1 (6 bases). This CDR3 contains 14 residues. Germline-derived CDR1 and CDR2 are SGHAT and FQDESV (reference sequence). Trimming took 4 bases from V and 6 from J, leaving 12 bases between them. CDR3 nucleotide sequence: TGTGCCAGCAGCTACAGGGAAGGGGCCGGGGAGCTGTTTTTT. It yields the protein CASSYREGAGELFF.

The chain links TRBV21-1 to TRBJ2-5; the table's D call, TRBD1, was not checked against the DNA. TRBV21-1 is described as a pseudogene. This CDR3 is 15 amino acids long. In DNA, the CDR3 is TGTGCCAGCAGCCTCAACGTGCCAGGGCAAGAGACCCAGTACTTC. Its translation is CASSLNVPGQETQYF.

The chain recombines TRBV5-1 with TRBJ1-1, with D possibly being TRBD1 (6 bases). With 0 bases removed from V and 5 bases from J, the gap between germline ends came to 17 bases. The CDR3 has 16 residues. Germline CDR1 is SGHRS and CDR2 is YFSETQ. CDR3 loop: CASSLALGAQRTEAFF. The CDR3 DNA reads TGCGCCAGCAGCTTGGCCCTGGGGGCGCAAAGGACTGAAGCTTTCTTT.